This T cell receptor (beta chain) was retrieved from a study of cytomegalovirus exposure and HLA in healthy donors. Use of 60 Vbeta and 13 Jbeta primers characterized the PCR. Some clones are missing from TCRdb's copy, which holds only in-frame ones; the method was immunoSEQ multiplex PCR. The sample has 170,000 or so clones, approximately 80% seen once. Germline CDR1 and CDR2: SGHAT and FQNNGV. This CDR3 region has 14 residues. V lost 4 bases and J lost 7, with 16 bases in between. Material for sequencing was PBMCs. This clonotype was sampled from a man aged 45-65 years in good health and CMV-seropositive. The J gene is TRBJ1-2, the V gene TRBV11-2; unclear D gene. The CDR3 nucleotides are TGTGCCAGCAGCTCCAGTTACCCCATCTCTGGCTACACCTTC. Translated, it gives CASSSSYPISGYTF.